The source of this T cell receptor (beta chain) is a study of identical twins. V was pared by 7 bases and J by 10 bases, with 13 bases between. CDR1 SGDLS and CDR2 YYNGEE come from the germline V gene. The CDR3 loop spans 11 amino acids. Template switching, a step in the protocol, added a universal primer site, and cDNA carried unique molecular identifiers. TCRdb fed the 5' RACE reads into MiXCR, producing one record per CDR3 protein. The sample has approximately 470,000 distinct CDR3 sequences, 12% to 15% seen once. This sample was shared with a second study, whose subject was yellow fever vaccine responses in identical twins. Per that paper: Twin vaccine T cell responses reportedly seemed partly convergent, partly personalized.

The specimen sequenced was CD4+ T cells sorted from blood. This receptor was identified in a woman aged 18-29 years in good health. The chain links TRBV9 to TRBJ2-3; D gene ambiguous. CDR3 residues: CASAVGSAQYF. The CDR3 nucleotides read TGTGCCAGCGCCGTAGGTTCGGCGCAGTATTTT.